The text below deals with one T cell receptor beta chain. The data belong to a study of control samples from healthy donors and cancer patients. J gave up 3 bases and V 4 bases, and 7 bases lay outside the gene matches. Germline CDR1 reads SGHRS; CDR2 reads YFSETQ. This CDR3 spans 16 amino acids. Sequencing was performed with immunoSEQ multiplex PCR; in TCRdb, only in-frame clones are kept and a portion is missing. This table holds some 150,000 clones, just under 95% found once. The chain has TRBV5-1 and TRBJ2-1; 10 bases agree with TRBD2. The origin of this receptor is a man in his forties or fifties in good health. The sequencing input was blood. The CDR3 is CASSPEAGGLYNEQFF. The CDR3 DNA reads TGCGCCAGCAGCCCTGAAGCGGGGGGGCTCTACAATGAGCAGTTCTTC.